These T cell receptor beta chains were read from a single sample in a study of Graves' ophthalmopathy and Graves' hyperthyroidism. In TCRdb, the multiplex PCR reads were re-called with MiXCR into one record per CDR3 protein. The sample comprises approximately 1.2 million distinct CDR3 sequences, less than 45% of which are singletons, and over 8.5% rests with the top ten. Sequencing used peripheral blood or thyroid tissue (not recorded which). The receptors derive from an adult man with Graves' hyperthyroidism. The CDR3 runs from the conserved cysteine through the conserved F or W. Fields, in order: V gene, D gene, J gene, clone size, CDR3 protein, CDR3 DNA. D genes are given only for firm matches. Clone size is not always given. Where it is, it says once, few, many or a class for expanded clones.

V gene: TRBV2; D gene: NA; J gene: TRBJ1-5; clone size: few; CDR3 protein: CASTRGKADQPQHF; CDR3 DNA: TGTGCCAGCACAAGGGGAAAGGCCGATCAGCCCCAGCATTTT
V gene: TRBV29-1; D gene: NA; J gene: TRBJ2-5; clone size: once; CDR3 protein: CSSPGTSAWNALNF; CDR3 DNA: TGCAGCTCACCAGGGACATCCGCTTGGAACGCCTTAAACTTC
V gene: TRBV12-3/TRBV12-4; D gene: TRBD1; J gene: TRBJ1-4; clone size: many; CDR3 protein: CASEQGNGKLFF; CDR3 DNA: TGTGCCAGCGAACAGGGGAATGGAAAACTGTTTTTT
V gene: TRBV2; D gene: NA; J gene: TRBJ1-6; clone size: NA; CDR3 protein: CASSGGSGSPLHF; CDR3 DNA: TGTGCCAGCAGTGGAGGGAGCGGATCACCCCTCCACTTT
V gene: TRBV20-1; D gene: TRBD1; J gene: TRBJ1-5; clone size: few; CDR3 protein: CSARRQGSGNQPQHF; CDR3 DNA: TGCAGTGCTAGGAGACAGGGGTCTGGGAATCAGCCCCAGCATTTT
V gene: TRBV24-1; D gene: NA; J gene: TRBJ2-2; clone size: many; CDR3 protein: CATSAAGFTGELFF; CDR3 DNA: TGTGCCACCAGTGCCGCAGGTTTCACCGGGGAGCTGTTTTTT
V gene: TRBV11-2; D gene: NA; J gene: TRBJ2-7; clone size: NA; CDR3 protein: CASSFYICSASLSHPTYEQYF; CDR3 DNA: NA
V gene: TRBV20-1; D gene: TRBD2; J gene: TRBJ2-7; clone size: NA; CDR3 protein: CSALAGGGRYEQYF; CDR3 DNA: TGCAGTGCACTCGCGGGGGGGGGGCGCTACGAGCAGTACTTC
V gene: TRBV9; D gene: NA; J gene: TRBJ2-7; clone size: many; CDR3 protein: CASSVGIASEQYF; CDR3 DNA: TGTGCCAGCAGCGTAGGGATCGCCAGCGAGCAGTACTTC
V gene: TRBV10-1; D gene: NA; J gene: TRBJ1-2; clone size: once; CDR3 protein: CASTKVWIEGYYGYTF; CDR3 DNA: TGCGCCAGCACCAAAGTGTGGATTGAAGGGTACTATGGCTACACCTTC
V gene: TRBV12-3/TRBV12-4; D gene: NA; J gene: TRBJ1-1; clone size: few; CDR3 protein: CASRIGGSGAFF; CDR3 DNA: TGTGCCAGCCGAATCGGAGGGTCGGGAGCTTTCTTT
V gene: TRBV27; D gene: NA; J gene: TRBJ1-2; clone size: NA; CDR3 protein: CASSLRPGSGYGYTF; CDR3 DNA: TGTGCCAGCAGTTTAAGGCCAGGGAGTGGGTATGGCTACACCTTC
V gene: TRBV19; D gene: NA; J gene: TRBJ1-5; clone size: many; CDR3 protein: CASSRTDYSNQPQHF; CDR3 DNA: TGTGCCAGTAGCCGGACAGATTATAGCAATCAGCCCCAGCATTTT
V gene: TRBV7-3; D gene: NA; J gene: TRBJ2-5; clone size: many; CDR3 protein: CASSLNSQETQYF; CDR3 DNA: TGTGCCAGCAGCTTGAACAGCCAAGAGACCCAGTACTTC
V gene: TRBV9; D gene: NA; J gene: TRBJ1-1; clone size: many; CDR3 protein: CASSVTGAAGTEAFF; CDR3 DNA: TGTGCCAGCAGCGTAACGGGGGCAGCAGGCACTGAAGCTTTCTTT
V gene: TRBV6-5; D gene: NA; J gene: TRBJ2-7; clone size: NA; CDR3 protein: CASSDDRGYYEQYF; CDR3 DNA: TGTGCCAGCAGTGACGATCGGGGGTACTACGAGCAGTACTTC
V gene: TRBV2; D gene: NA; J gene: TRBJ1-4; clone size: many; CDR3 protein: CASIASGTTNEKLFF; CDR3 DNA: TGTGCCAGTATTGCTTCAGGGACAACTAATGAAAAACTGTTTTTT
V gene: TRBV27; D gene: NA; J gene: TRBJ2-7; clone size: NA; CDR3 protein: CASSLASAEDYEQYF; CDR3 DNA: TGTGCCAGCAGTTTAGCGTCCGCAGAGGACTACGAGCAGTACTTC
V gene: TRBV7-2; D gene: NA; J gene: TRBJ2-7; clone size: many; CDR3 protein: CASSYPTDYEQYF; CDR3 DNA: TGTGCCAGCAGCTACCCGACAGACTACGAGCAGTACTTC
V gene: TRBV10-3; D gene: TRBD1; J gene: TRBJ1-1; clone size: many; CDR3 protein: CAIAPPGQGRTEAFF; CDR3 DNA: TGTGCCATCGCCCCCCCGGGACAGGGAAGGACTGAAGCTTTCTTT
V gene: TRBV4-2; D gene: NA; J gene: TRBJ1-5; clone size: many; CDR3 protein: CASSQRYGEDQPQHF; CDR3 DNA: TGTGCCAGCAGCCAAAGGTACGGTGAGGATCAGCCCCAGCATTTT
V gene: TRBV7-6; D gene: NA; J gene: TRBJ2-2; clone size: NA; CDR3 protein: CASRTGPDTGELFF; CDR3 DNA: TGTGCCAGCAGGACGGGGCCGGACACCGGGGAGCTGTTTTTT
V gene: TRBV9; D gene: TRBD1; J gene: TRBJ1-1; clone size: NA; CDR3 protein: CASSPGQGVPNTEAFF; CDR3 DNA: TGCGCCAGCAGCCCGGGACAGGGGGTTCCGAACACTGAAGCTTTCTTT
V gene: TRBV5-4; D gene: NA; J gene: TRBJ1-1; clone size: few; CDR3 protein: CASSLESGGVEAFF; CDR3 DNA: TGTGCCAGCAGCTTGGAATCCGGTGGAGTTGAAGCTTTCTTT
V gene: TRBV12-3/TRBV12-4; D gene: TRBD1; J gene: TRBJ1-2; clone size: NA; CDR3 protein: CASRARTGDGYTF; CDR3 DNA: TGTGCCAGCAGGGCCCGGACAGGGGATGGCTACACCTTC
V gene: TRBV7-6; D gene: NA; J gene: TRBJ2-5; clone size: many; CDR3 protein: CASLAGSIPQETQYF; CDR3 DNA: TGTGCCAGCTTGGCGGGATCAATACCCCAAGAGACCCAGTACTTC
V gene: TRBV29-1; D gene: TRBD1; J gene: TRBJ1-4; clone size: once; CDR3 protein: CSGLDRGGEKLFF; CDR3 DNA: TGCAGCGGCCTGGACAGGGGTGGTGAAAAACTGTTTTTT
V gene: TRBV10-1; D gene: NA; J gene: TRBJ2-7; clone size: many; CDR3 protein: CASSEGRITYEQYF; CDR3 DNA: TGCGCCAGCAGTGAGGGACGGATCACCTACGAGCAGTACTTC
V gene: TRBV27; D gene: TRBD2; J gene: TRBJ2-7; clone size: NA; CDR3 protein: CASSWTSGSLEYEQYF; CDR3 DNA: TGTGCCAGCAGTTGGACTAGCGGGAGTCTAGAATACGAGCAGTACTTC
V gene: TRBV24-1; D gene: NA; J gene: TRBJ2-6; clone size: NA; CDR3 protein: CATSEAASGANVLTF; CDR3 DNA: TGTGCCACCAGTGAGGCGGCCTCTGGGGCCAACGTCCTGACTTTC
V gene: TRBV5-1; D gene: TRBD1; J gene: TRBJ1-5; clone size: many; CDR3 protein: CASSLGQGKEPQHF; CDR3 DNA: TGCGCCAGCAGCTTAGGACAGGGGAAGGAACCCCAGCATTTT
V gene: TRBV7-9; D gene: TRBD1; J gene: TRBJ1-1; clone size: NA; CDR3 protein: CASSSDRDSEAFF; CDR3 DNA: TGTGCCAGCAGCAGTGACAGGGACTCTGAAGCTTTCTTT
V gene: TRBV2; D gene: TRBD2; J gene: TRBJ2-7; clone size: NA; CDR3 protein: CASSENGLASGSEQYF; CDR3 DNA: TGTGCCAGCAGTGAAAATGGGTTGGCTAGCGGTTCCGAGCAGTACTTC
V gene: TRBV20-1; D gene: NA; J gene: TRBJ1-5; clone size: NA; CDR3 protein: CSAQQTSNQSQHF; CDR3 DNA: TGCAGTGCACAACAGACTAGCAATCAGTCCCAGCATTTT
V gene: TRBV24-1; D gene: NA; J gene: TRBJ2-7; clone size: NA; CDR3 protein: CATSRQEVEQYF; CDR3 DNA: TGTGCCACCAGTCGACAGGAGGTCGAGCAGTACTTC
V gene: TRBV29-1; D gene: TRBD1; J gene: TRBJ2-2; clone size: many; CDR3 protein: CSVAPGQGATGELFF; CDR3 DNA: TGCAGCGTTGCTCCGGGACAGGGGGCCACCGGGGAGCTGTTTTTT
V gene: TRBV7-6; D gene: TRBD2; J gene: TRBJ2-7; clone size: many; CDR3 protein: CASSTTSGSPYEQYF; CDR3 DNA: TGTGCCAGCAGTACGACTAGCGGGAGTCCCTACGAGCAGTACTTC
V gene: TRBV10-3; D gene: TRBD1; J gene: TRBJ2-5; clone size: few; CDR3 protein: CAISPGQGVQETQYF; CDR3 DNA: TGTGCCATCAGTCCGGGACAGGGAGTCCAAGAGACCCAGTACTTC
V gene: TRBV6-5; D gene: NA; J gene: TRBJ1-1; clone size: NA; CDR3 protein: CASSYAGPHTEAFF; CDR3 DNA: TGTGCCAGCAGTTACGCGGGCCCACACACTGAAGCTTTCTTT
V gene: TRBV5-5; D gene: NA; J gene: TRBJ2-2; clone size: many; CDR3 protein: CASSWLRTGELFF; CDR3 DNA: TGTGCCAGCAGCTGGTTGAGGACCGGGGAGCTGTTTTTT
V gene: TRBV2; D gene: NA; J gene: TRBJ1-1; clone size: few; CDR3 protein: CASSRPTEGRGTEAFF; CDR3 DNA: TGTGCCAGCAGTCGCCCAACGGAGGGACGTGGCACTGAAGCTTTCTTT
V gene: TRBV20-1; D gene: TRBD1; J gene: TRBJ2-7; clone size: many; CDR3 protein: CSARDPIHRGPLEQYF; CDR3 DNA: TGCAGTGCTAGAGATCCCATTCACAGGGGGCCCCTCGAGCAGTACTTC
V gene: TRBV5-8; D gene: NA; J gene: TRBJ1-5; clone size: many; CDR3 protein: CASSGGAHQPQHF; CDR3 DNA: TGTGCCAGCAGCGGGGGGGCACATCAGCCCCAGCATTTT
V gene: TRBV10-3; D gene: TRBD1; J gene: TRBJ2-5; clone size: many; CDR3 protein: CAISSHTGTEETQYF; CDR3 DNA: TGTGCCATCAGTTCTCATACCGGGACAGAAGAGACCCAGTACTTC
V gene: TRBV25-1; D gene: TRBD2; J gene: TRBJ2-5; clone size: NA; CDR3 protein: CASSESRGAGAETQYF; CDR3 DNA: TGTGCCAGCAGTGAATCTAGGGGTGCGGGAGCGGAGACCCAGTACTTC